The rows below give T cell receptor beta chains drawn from one sample of a study of neoadjuvant anti-PD-1 for oral cavity cancer. TCRdb's copy holds only in-frame clones and misses some; the assay was immunoSEQ multiplex PCR. Of about 24,000 clones in the sample, 26% were seen once. The specimen comprised tumor tissue, sampled after nivolumab (anti-PD-1) treatment. These receptors were obtained from a person aged 40 to 85 with oral cavity squamous cell carcinoma. The CDR3 runs from the conserved cysteine through the conserved F or W. The D gene is left open where the match is weak. Where a row states a size, it is once, few, many or the class of an expanded clone; other rows omit it.

V	size	J	D	CDR3
TRBV30	few	TRBJ1-3	.	CAWRRWGEAGNTIYF
TRBV28	.	TRBJ2-7	.	CASSLMAGTLTYEQYF
TRBV7-9	.	TRBJ1-4	.	CASSLVQDATNEKLFF
TRBV10-2	many	TRBJ2-7	TRBD2	CASRTGTSGYEQYF
TRBV4-1	few	TRBJ1-4	.	CASSQAASQGEKLFF
TRBV5-8	.	TRBJ2-7	.	CASSALLSVSYEQYF
TRBV5-1	.	TRBJ2-7	.	CASRETAYEQYF
TRBV28	.	TRBJ2-7	.	CASSPFGWTVGYGGYEQYF
TRBV6-1	few	TRBJ1-1	.	CASESFGGDTEAFF
TRBV30	.	TRBJ1-2	.	CAWSEDANYGYTF
TRBV7-3	.	TRBJ2-2	.	CASSLHPRELFF
TRBV5-1	.	TRBJ2-5	.	CASSVLRQETQYF
TRBV7-3	.	TRBJ2-7	.	CASSLGPESSYEQYF
TRBV5-4	.	TRBJ1-3	TRBD1	CASSSDRGTGNTIYF